The source of this T cell receptor (beta chain) is a study of cytomegalovirus exposure and HLA in healthy donors. The assay was immunoSEQ multiplex PCR, and TCRdb's table has in-frame clones only and misses some. The sample holds about 130,000 clones, around 80% seen once. The study drew the donors from its approximately 120-subject validation cohort, separate from the 666-subject first cohort. Germline V gene sequence: CDR1 SGHNT, CDR2 YYREEE (reference sequence). V shed 4 bases and J 5 bases; nucleotides not matched to a gene: 9. The CDR3 runs 15 residues. Source material: PBMCs. The rearrangement uses TRBV5-4 and TRBJ2-5, with 9 bases matching TRBD1. The sequence was obtained from a man aged 25-45 years in good health and CMV-seropositive. The CDR3 loop is CASSPETGGRETQYF. CDR3 DNA sequence: TGTGCCAGCAGCCCCGAGACAGGGGGGCGCGAGACCCAGTACTTC.